This T cell receptor beta chain emerged from a study of cytomegalovirus exposure and HLA in healthy donors. Germline assignment: CDR1 SGHRS and CDR2 YFSETQ. The CDR3 is 17 amino acids. The V end lost 1 base, the J end lost 0 bases, and 13 bases lay between the germline ends. Both 60 Vbeta primers and 13 Jbeta primers went into the PCR. Method: immunoSEQ multiplex PCR; TCRdb's copy keeps in-frame clones and lacks some. The table has roughly 220,000 clones, approximately 79% seen once. The rearrangement uses TRBV5-1 and TRBJ2-2, with D perhaps matching TRBD1 (6 bases). Sequenced: PBMCs. The receptor was isolated from a man aged 50 to 59 in good health and CMV-seronegative. The CDR3 spells CASSLPGRTANTGELFF. Written as DNA, the CDR3 is TGCGCCAGCAGCTTGCCAGGACGGACAGCGAACACCGGGGAGCTGTTTTTT.